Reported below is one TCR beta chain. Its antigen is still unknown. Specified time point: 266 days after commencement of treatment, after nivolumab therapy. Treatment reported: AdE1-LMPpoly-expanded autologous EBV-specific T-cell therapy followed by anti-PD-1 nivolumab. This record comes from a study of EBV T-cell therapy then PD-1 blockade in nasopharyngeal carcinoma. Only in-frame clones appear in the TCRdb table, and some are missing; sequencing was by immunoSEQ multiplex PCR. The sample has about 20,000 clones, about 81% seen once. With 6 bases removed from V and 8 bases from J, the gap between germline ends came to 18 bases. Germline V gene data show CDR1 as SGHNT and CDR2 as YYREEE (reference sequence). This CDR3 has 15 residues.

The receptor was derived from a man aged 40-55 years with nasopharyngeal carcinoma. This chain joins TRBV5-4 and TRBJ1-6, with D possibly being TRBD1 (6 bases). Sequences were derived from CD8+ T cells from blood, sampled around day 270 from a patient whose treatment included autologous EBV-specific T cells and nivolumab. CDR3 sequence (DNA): TGTGCCAGCAAGTCGGCAAGGGGGGGGGATTCACCCCTCCACTTT. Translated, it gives CASKSARGGDSPLHF. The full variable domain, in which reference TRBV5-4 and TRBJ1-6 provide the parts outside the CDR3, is ETGVTQSPTHLIKTRGQQVTLRCSSQSGHNTVSWYQQALGQGPQFIFQYYREEENGRGNFPPRFSGLQFPNYSSELNVNALELDDSALYLCASKSARGGDSPLHFGNGTRLTVT.